This TCR beta chain was retrieved from a study of T-cell reconstitution after alpha-beta-depleted transplantation in children. A TCRbeta library incorporating unique molecular identifiers was prepared. From the PCR reads, TCRdb called clonotypes with MiXCR, one entry per CDR3 protein. Of approximately 170,000 distinct CDR3 sequences in the sample, approximately 12% were seen once. This clonotype showed up many times. The input for sequencing was PBMCs, taken before TCRalphabeta/CD19-depleted stem cell transplant. This clonotype was obtained from a boy aged 2 to 9 with acute myeloid leukemia, due to receive a stem cell transplant.

The CDR3 bases are TGTGCCACCAGCAGAGCCCAGGACAGCTCCTACGAGCAGTACTTC. Protein: CATSRAQDSSYEQYF. This chain joins TRBV15 and TRBJ2-7; perhaps TRBD1 as D (6 bases). This CDR3 region has 15 residues. CDR1 is LNHNV and CDR2 is YYDKDF in the germline V gene (reference sequence). Trimming stripped 1 base from V and 0 bases from J, with 10 bases between.